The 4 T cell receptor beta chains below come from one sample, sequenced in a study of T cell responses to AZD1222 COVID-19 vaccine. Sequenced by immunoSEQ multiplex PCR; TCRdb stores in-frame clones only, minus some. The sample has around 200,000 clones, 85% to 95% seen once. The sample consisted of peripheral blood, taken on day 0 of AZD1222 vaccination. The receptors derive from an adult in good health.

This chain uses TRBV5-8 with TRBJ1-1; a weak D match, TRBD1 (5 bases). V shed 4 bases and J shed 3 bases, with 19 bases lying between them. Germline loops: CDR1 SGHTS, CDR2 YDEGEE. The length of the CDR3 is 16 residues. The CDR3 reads CASSILGPFGDTEAFF. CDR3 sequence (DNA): TGTGCCAGCAGCATCCTGGGGCCTTTCGGGGACACTGAAGCTTTCTTT.

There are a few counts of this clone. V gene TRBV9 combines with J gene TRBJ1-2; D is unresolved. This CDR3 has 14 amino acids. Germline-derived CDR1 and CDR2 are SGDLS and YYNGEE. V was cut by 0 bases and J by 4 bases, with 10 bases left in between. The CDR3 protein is CASSVARGGYGYTF. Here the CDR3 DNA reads TGTGCCAGCAGCGTAGCTCGGGGTGGCTATGGCTACACCTTC.

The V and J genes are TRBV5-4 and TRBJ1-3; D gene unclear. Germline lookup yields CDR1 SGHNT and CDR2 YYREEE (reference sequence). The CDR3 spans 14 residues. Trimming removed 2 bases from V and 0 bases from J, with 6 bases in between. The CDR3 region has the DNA TGTGCCAGCAGCTTTTGGGGCTCTGGAAACACCATATATTTT. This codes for CASSFWGSGNTIYF.

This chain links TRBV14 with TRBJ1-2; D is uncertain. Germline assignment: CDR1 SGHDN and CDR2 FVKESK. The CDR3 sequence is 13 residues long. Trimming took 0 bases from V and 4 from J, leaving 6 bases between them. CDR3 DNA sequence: TGTGCCAGCAGCCAAGACCAGAGCTATGGCTACACCTTC. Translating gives CASSQDQSYGYTF. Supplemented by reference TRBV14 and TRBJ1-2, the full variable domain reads EAGVTQFPSHSVIEKGQTVTLRCDPISGHDNLYWYRRVMGKEIKFLLHFVKESKQDESGMPNNRFLAERTGGTYSTLKVQPAELEDSGVYFCASSQDQSYGYTFGSGTRLTVV.